This T cell receptor (beta chain) comes out of a study of T cell repertoires in cytomegalovirus infection (dated by TCRdb to the late 2010s). Study-wide context: Recently identified HLA-C-restricted CMV epitopes, whose presentation resists viral immunomodulation, were targeted by peptide stimulations together with well-studied HLA-B-restricted epitopes. The HLA type of each donor mattered for the analysis, because public TCR beta signatures pointed to carriage of CMV infection along with the matching HLA type. On the study overall, not on this receptor specifically: The ex vivo response was dominated by HLA-C-restricted CMV-specific TCR beta clonotypes, which also provided the single most frequent clonotype in two of eight donors. In both this cohort and an independent cohort of over 350 donors, the cumulative frequency of public TCR beta family members distinguished carriers of CMV infection plus the relevant HLA type.

This clonotype was observed many times. No cognate antigen has been identified for it. No clone much larger than this one lies a single base away; base qualities are absent. Trimming leaves V shorter by 3 bases and J shorter by 5 bases, with the junction holding 6 bases beyond the gene matches. Based on the germline V gene, the CDR1 and CDR2 sequences are SGHTA and FQGNSA. Including cysteine and phenylalanine, the CDR3 has 16 amino acids. Just CDR3 DNA is preserved here, 48 bases in frame from base 1. The treatment or condition label corresponds to: in vitro stimulation with specific CMV peptide epitopes to enrich CMV-specific T cells. Data came from an Illumina HiSeq 1500. TCRdb ran its own pipeline on the public reads, namely fastp trimming at Q25 and MiXCR clone calling, and kept in-frame beta chains. Each entry is one CDR3 protein sequence, shown with its most common DNA and genes. This sample holds some 46,000 distinct CDR3 sequences; about 21% were observed only once. Less than 70% of the sample is held by the ten biggest clonotypes.

This sequence was found in a human donor in good health (CMV status not recorded). Some clones in this sample may be carry-over from other donors' samples. The V and J segments used are TRBV7-2 and TRBJ2-5, with 13 bases in between that match TRBD2. Sequencing was performed on CD8+ T cells from cultured PBMCs, taken from culture after CMV antigen stimulation. The DNA sequence follows: TGTGCCAGCAGCTTCCAACTAGCGGGAGGGACGGAGACCCAGTACTTC. This translates into CASSFQLAGGTETQYF.